The rows below give T cell receptor beta chains drawn from one sample of a study of cytomegalovirus exposure and HLA in healthy donors. The data were produced by immunoSEQ multiplex PCR, yet TCRdb's version contains in-frame clones alone and is incomplete. This repertoire includes tens of thousands of clones. Sequenced material: PBMCs. The receptors originated from a female donor in good health and CMV-seropositive. Each CDR3 is given with its conserved first and last residue. The D gene is left open where the match is weak.

cdr3_nt: TGCGCCAGCAGCTTCGAGGGTAGATACGAGCAGTACTTC
cdr3_aa: CASSFEGRYEQYF
v_call: TRBV5-1
j_call: TRBJ2-7
cdr3_length: 13
d_call: NA

cdr3_nt: TGTGCCAGCAGTTACAATGGTAGGACAAACTATGGCTACACCTTC
cdr3_aa: CASSYNGRTNYGYTF
v_call: TRBV6-6
j_call: TRBJ1-2
cdr3_length: 15
d_call: NA

cdr3_nt: TGCGCCAGCAGCCCGAGGTTAGGTAGCGGATACAATGAGCAGTTCTTC
cdr3_aa: CASSPRLGSGYNEQFF
v_call: TRBV4-1
j_call: TRBJ2-1
cdr3_length: 16
d_call: NA

cdr3_nt: TGCGCCAGCAGCTTAGTGCCAGGGGTCGAGACCCAGTACTTC
cdr3_aa: CASSLVPGVETQYF
v_call: TRBV5-1
j_call: TRBJ2-5
cdr3_length: 14
d_call: NA

cdr3_nt: TGTGCCAGCAGCTTAGAACTATACAATGAGCAGTTCTTC
cdr3_aa: CASSLELYNEQFF
v_call: TRBV11-2
j_call: TRBJ2-1
cdr3_length: 13
d_call: NA

cdr3_nt: TGCGCCAGCTTTACGAGTGGAGATACGCAGTATTTT
cdr3_aa: CASFTSGDTQYF
v_call: TRBV5-1
j_call: TRBJ2-3
cdr3_length: 12
d_call: NA

cdr3_nt: TGTGCCTGGAGCGAACCCCGGGACAGGGGGCTAGAGACCCAGTACTTC
cdr3_aa: CAWSEPRDRGLETQYF
v_call: TRBV30
j_call: TRBJ2-5
cdr3_length: 16
d_call: TRBD1

cdr3_nt: TGTGCCAGCAGCCAAGAGGGCAGACCCTATGGCTACACCTTC
cdr3_aa: CASSQEGRPYGYTF
v_call: TRBV14
j_call: TRBJ1-2
cdr3_length: 14
d_call: NA

cdr3_nt: TGCGCCAGCAGCTATCTTTCCGGGACAGGGTCGACCTACGAGCAGTACTTC
cdr3_aa: CASSYLSGTGSTYEQYF
v_call: TRBV5-1
j_call: TRBJ2-7
cdr3_length: 17
d_call: TRBD1

cdr3_nt: TGTGCCAGCAGCTTAGCTCTAGGGGACAGGGGCTATGGCTACACCTTC
cdr3_aa: CASSLALGDRGYGYTF
v_call: TRBV7-2
j_call: TRBJ1-2
cdr3_length: 16
d_call: TRBD1

cdr3_nt: TGTGCCAGCAGCGATGGGACTAGAGGGACGGCGGGCGAGCAGTACTTC
cdr3_aa: CASSDGTRGTAGEQYF
v_call: TRBV7-9
j_call: TRBJ2-7
cdr3_length: 16
d_call: TRBD2